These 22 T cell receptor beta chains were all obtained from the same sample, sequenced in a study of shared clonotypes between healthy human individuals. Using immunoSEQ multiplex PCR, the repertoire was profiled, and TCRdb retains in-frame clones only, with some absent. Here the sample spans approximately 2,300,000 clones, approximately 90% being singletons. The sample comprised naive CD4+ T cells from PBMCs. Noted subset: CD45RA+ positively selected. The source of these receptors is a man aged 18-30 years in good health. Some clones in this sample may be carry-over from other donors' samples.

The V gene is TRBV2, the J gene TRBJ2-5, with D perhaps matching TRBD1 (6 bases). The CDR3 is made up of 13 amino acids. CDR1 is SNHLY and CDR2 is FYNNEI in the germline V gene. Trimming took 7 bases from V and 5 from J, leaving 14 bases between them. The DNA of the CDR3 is TGTGCCAGCAAAGCACAGGGAGCGGAGACCCAGTACTTC. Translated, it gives CASKAQGAETQYF.

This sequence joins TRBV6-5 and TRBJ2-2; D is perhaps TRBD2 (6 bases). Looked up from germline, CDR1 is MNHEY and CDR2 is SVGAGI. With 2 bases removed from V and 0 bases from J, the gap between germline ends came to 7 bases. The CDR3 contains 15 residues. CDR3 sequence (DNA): TGTGCCAGCAGTTACCTAGCGTCGAACACCGGGGAGCTGTTTTTT. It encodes CASSYLASNTGELFF.

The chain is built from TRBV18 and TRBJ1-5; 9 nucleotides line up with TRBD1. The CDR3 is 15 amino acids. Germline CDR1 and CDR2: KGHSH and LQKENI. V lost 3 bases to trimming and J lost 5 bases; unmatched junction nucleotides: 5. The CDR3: CASSPPGTGYQPQHF. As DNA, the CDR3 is TGTGCCAGCTCACCGCCCGGGACAGGGTATCAGCCCCAGCATTTT.

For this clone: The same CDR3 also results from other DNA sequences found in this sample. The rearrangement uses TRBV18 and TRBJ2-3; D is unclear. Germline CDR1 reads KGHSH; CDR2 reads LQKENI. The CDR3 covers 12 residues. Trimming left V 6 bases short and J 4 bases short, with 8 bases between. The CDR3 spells CASSPIPDTQYF. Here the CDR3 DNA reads TGTGCCAGCTCTCCAATCCCAGATACGCAGTATTTT.

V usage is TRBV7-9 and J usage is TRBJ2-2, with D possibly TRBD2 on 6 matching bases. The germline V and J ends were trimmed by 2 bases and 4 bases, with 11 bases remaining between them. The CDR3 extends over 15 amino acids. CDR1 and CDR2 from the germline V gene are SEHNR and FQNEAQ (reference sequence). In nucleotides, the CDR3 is TGTGCCAGCAGCTTAATCGGGGGAGGCACCGGGGAGCTGTTTTTT. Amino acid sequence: CASSLIGGGTGELFF.

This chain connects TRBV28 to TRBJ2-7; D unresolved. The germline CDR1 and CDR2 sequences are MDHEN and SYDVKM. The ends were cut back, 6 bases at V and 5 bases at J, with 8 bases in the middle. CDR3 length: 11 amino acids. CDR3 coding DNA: TGTGCCAGCAGAATCACCGACGAGCAGTACTTC. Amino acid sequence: CASRITDEQYF.

The CDR3 region has the DNA TGTGCCAGCAGTAATAGCGGGAGGGCCAAAGAGACCCAGTACTTC. Translating it yields CASSNSGRAKETQYF. The chain combines TRBV28 with TRBJ2-5; TRBD2 matches 11 bases. The germline V gene has CDR1 MDHEN and CDR2 SYDVKM. This CDR3 region has 15 residues. Unmatched junction bases numbered 5, after V lost 5 bases and J lost 3 bases.

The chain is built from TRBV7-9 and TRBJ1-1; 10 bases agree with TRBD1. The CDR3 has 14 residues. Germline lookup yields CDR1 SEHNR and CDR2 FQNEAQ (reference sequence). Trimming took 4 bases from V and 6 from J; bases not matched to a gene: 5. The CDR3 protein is CASSYGQGESEAFF. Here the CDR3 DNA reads TGTGCCAGCAGCTACGGACAGGGGGAATCTGAAGCTTTCTTT.

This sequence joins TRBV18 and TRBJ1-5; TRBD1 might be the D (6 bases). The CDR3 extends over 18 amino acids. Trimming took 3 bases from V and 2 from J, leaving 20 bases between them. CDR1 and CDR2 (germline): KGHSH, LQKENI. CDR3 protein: CASSPNRVSYPGNQPQHF. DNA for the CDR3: TGTGCCAGCTCACCTAACAGGGTTAGCTATCCAGGCAATCAGCCCCAGCATTTT.

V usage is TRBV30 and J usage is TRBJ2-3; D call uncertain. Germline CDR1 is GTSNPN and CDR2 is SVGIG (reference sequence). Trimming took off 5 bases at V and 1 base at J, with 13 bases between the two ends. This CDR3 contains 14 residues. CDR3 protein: CAWGPRVGTDTQYF. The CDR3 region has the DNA TGTGCCTGGGGGCCGCGAGTGGGCACAGATACGCAGTATTTT. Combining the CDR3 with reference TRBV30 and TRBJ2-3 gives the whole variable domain SQTIHQWPATLVQPVGSPLSLECTVEGTSNPNLYWYRQAAGRGLQLLFYSVGIGQISSEVPQNLSASRPQDRQFILSSKKLLLSDSGFYLCAWGPRVGTDTQYFGPGTRLTVL.

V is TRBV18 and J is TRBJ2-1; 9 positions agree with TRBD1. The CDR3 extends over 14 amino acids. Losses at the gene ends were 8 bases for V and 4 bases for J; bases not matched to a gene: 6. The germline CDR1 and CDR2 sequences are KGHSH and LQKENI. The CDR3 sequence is CASQGQGPYNEQFF. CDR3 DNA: TGTGCCAGCCAGGGACAGGGCCCTTACAATGAGCAGTTCTTC.

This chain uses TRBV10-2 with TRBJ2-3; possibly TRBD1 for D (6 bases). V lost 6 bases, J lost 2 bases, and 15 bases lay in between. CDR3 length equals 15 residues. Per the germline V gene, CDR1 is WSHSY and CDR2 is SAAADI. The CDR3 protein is CASSPSRGFTDTQYF. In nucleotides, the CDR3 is TGCGCCAGCAGCCCCAGCAGGGGATTCACAGATACGCAGTATTTT.

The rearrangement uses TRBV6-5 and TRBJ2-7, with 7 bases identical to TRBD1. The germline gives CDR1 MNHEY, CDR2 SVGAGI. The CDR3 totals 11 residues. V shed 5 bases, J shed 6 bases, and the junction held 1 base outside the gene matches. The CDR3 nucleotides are TGTGCCAGCAGTACAGGGGCCGAGCAGTACTTC. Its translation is CASSTGAEQYF.

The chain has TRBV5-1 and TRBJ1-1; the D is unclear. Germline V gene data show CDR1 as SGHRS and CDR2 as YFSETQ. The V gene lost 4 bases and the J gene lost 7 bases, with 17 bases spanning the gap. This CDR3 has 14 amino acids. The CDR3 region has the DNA TGCGCCAGCAGCCCGGGCTATGGGTCCTTTGAAGCTTTCTTT. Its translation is CASSPGYGSFEAFF.

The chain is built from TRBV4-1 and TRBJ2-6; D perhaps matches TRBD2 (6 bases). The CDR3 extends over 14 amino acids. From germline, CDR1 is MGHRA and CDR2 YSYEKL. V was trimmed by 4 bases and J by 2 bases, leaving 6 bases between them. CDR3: CASSRGAGANVLTF. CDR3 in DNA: TGCGCCAGCAGCCGGGGGGCTGGGGCCAACGTCCTGACTTTC.

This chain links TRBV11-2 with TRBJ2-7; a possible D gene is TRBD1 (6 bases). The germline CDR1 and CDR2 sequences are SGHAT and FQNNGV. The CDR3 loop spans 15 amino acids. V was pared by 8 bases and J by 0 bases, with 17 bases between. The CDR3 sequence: CASGGGYRDSYEQYF. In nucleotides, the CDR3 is TGTGCCAGCGGGGGTGGGTACAGGGACTCCTACGAGCAGTACTTC.

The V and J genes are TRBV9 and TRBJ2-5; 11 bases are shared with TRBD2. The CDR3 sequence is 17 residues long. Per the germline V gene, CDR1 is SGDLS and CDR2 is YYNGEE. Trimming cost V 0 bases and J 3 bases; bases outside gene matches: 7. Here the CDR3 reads CASSVAIAGGGEETQYF. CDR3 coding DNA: TGTGCCAGCAGCGTAGCGATAGCGGGAGGGGGCGAAGAGACCCAGTACTTC.

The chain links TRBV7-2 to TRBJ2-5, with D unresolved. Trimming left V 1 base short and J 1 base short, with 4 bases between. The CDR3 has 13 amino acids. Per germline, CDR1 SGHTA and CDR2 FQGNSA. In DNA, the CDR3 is TGTGCCAGCAGCTTAGGGTTCCAAGAGACCCAGTACTTC. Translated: CASSLGFQETQYF.

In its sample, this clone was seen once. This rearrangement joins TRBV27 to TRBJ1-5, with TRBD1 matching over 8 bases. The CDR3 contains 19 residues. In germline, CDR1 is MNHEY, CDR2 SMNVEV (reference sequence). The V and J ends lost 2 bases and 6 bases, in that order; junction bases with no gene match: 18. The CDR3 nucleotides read TGTGCCAGCAGTTTAAAGCCCGGACAGGGTATCAAGGAGGGTCAGCCCCAGCATTTT. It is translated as CASSLKPGQGIKEGQPQHF.

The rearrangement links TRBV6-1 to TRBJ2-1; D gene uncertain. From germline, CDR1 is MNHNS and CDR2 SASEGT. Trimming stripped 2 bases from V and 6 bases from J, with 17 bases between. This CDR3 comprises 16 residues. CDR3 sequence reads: CASSESILVLGNEQFF. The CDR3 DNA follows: TGTGCCAGCAGTGAATCAATCCTAGTGTTAGGCAATGAGCAGTTCTTC.

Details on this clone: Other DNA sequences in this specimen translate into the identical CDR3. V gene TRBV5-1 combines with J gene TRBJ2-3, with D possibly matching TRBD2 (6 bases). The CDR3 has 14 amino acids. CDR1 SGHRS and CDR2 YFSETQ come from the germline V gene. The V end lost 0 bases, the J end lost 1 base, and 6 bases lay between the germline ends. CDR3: CASSLGGGTDTQYF. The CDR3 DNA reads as TGCGCCAGCAGCTTGGGCGGGGGCACAGATACGCAGTATTTT.

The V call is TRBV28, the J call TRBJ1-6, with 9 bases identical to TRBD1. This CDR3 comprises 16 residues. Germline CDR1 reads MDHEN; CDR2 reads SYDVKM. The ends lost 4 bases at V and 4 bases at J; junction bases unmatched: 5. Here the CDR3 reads CASSSSGTGYNSPLHF. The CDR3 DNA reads TGTGCCAGCAGTTCCTCCGGGACAGGGTATAATTCACCCCTCCACTTT. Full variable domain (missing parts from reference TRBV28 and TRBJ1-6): DVKVTQSSRYLVKRTGEKVFLECVQDMDHENMFWYRQDPGLGLRLIYFSYDVKMKEKGDIPEGYSVSREKKERFSLILESASTNQTSMYLCASSSSGTGYNSPLHFGNGTRLTVT.